The 29 T cell receptor beta chains in this list originate from one sample, sequenced in a study of post-analysis software for immune sequencing data (dated by TCRdb to the mid-2010s). General findings and caveats noted by the study authors: Significantly higher frequencies in patients than in controls were found for roughly 5 TRBV segments, including TRBV5-6, TRBV5-1 and TRBV20-1.

The antigens these receptors bind are not known. Library prep was done by PCR. The data were produced on an Illumina HiSeq 2500. Unique molecular identifiers were incorporated into TCR beta cDNA libraries to reduce PCR and sequencing biases. TCRdb trimmed public reads at Q25 via fastp, called clones via MiXCR and kept in-frame beta chains. Identical CDR3 proteins give one entry, which carries the most common genes and DNA. Counted in this sample were roughly 200,000 distinct CDR3 sequences; approximately 30% of them appeared once. The ten largest clones add up to approximately 3% of the sample. The sequenced sample consisted of blood. The origin of the receptors is a girl aged 2 to 17 with multiple sclerosis.

This clonotype was picked up many times. The chain combines TRBV25-1 with TRBJ2-1; the D is unclear. Germline loops: CDR1 MGHDK, CDR2 SYGVNS. The CDR3 extends over 16 amino acids. The ends were cut back, 1 base at V and 6 bases at J, with 16 bases in the middle. The CDR3 sequence: CASSEWSAGKGNEQFF. DNA for the CDR3: TGTGCCAGCAGTGAATGGTCGGCAGGTAAAGGCAATGAGCAGTTCTTC.

The table lists this clonotype with a few counts. This rearrangement joins TRBV2 to TRBJ2-1, with 7 bases aligning to TRBD2. Germline assignment: CDR1 SNHLY and CDR2 FYNNEI. The V gene end was trimmed by 6 bases and the J gene end by 7 bases; junction bases not matched to a gene: 12. The length of the CDR3 is 15 residues. This chain's CDR3 is CASSFASGGSNEQFF. The CDR3 nucleotides are TGTGCCAGCAGCTTCGCTAGCGGAGGTAGTAATGAGCAGTTCTTC.

Details on this clonotype: A much bigger clone sits one base away, suggesting this may be a read error. V gene TRBV5-5 combines with J gene TRBJ1-5; a weak D match, TRBD1 (5 bases). CDR1 is SGHKS and CDR2 is YYEKEE in the germline V gene (reference sequence). The CDR3 totals 13 residues. As DNA, the CDR3 is TGTGCCGGCAGCTTGGGACCCGGACAGCCCCAGCATTTT. It specifies CAGSLGPGQPQHF.

The CDR3 here is CASSQGRLGRNTEAFF. CDR3 DNA: TGCGCCAGCAGCCAGGGTCGTCTGGGAAGAAACACTGAAGCTTTCTTT. This rearrangement joins TRBV5-1 to TRBJ1-1; possibly TRBD1 for D (5 bases). Germline V gene sequence: CDR1 SGHRS, CDR2 YFSETQ. The V end lost 4 bases, the J end lost 2 bases, and 18 bases lay between the germline ends. The CDR3 has 16 amino acids.

In its sample, this clonotype was seen a few times. The V gene is TRBV15, the J gene TRBJ2-2, with 12 bases that match TRBD2. Germline V gene lookup returns CDR1 LNHNV and CDR2 YYDKDF (reference sequence). This CDR3 is 17 amino acids long. The ends lost 0 bases at V and 8 bases at J; junction bases unmatched: 7. The CDR3 DNA is TGTGCCACCAGCAGAGATTGGACTAGCGGGAAAGCAGGGGAGCTGTTTTTT. Residues: CATSRDWTSGKAGELFF.

This chain joins TRBV7-9 and TRBJ1-1; D unclear. CDR3 length: 12 amino acids. Per the germline V gene, CDR1 is SEHNR and CDR2 is FQNEAQ (reference sequence). CDR3 protein: CVVGGSGTEAFF. CDR3 DNA: TGTGTTGTTGGTGGGTCGGGCACTGAAGCTTTCTTT.

This clonotype has a count of ten or more. V and J are TRBV6-5 and TRBJ2-7; D ambiguous. V was clipped by 5 bases and J by 2 bases, with 16 bases between them. Germline assignment: CDR1 MNHEY and CDR2 SVGAGI. This CDR3 is built from 15 residues. CDR3 nucleotides: TGTGCCAGCAGTCCCACCCCGGGTACGACCTACGAGCAGTACTTC. It yields the protein CASSPTPGTTYEQYF.

Remarks on this clonotype: At one end, the junction sequence differs from germline, possibly due to a read error. J is TRBJ1-5 and V is TRBV15; D call uncertain. There are 12 residues in the CDR3. Germline CDR1 reads LNHNV; CDR2 reads YYDKDF (reference sequence). CDR3 DNA sequence: TGTGCCACCGGCAGAGATCATCAGCCCCAGCATTTT. Its translation: CATGRDHQPQHF.

This clonotype was picked up one time. V and J are TRBV20-1 and TRBJ2-7; 8 bases are shared with TRBD1. Germline trimming cut 4 bases from V and 5 bases from J; bases unmatched to any gene: 4. Per germline, CDR1 DFQATT and CDR2 SNEGSKA (reference sequence). This CDR3 has 12 amino acids. The DNA for the CDR3 is TGCAGTGCTACAGGACAGGGTAACGAGCAGTACTTC. Its translation: CSATGQGNEQYF.

This clonotype occurred many times. This chain joins TRBV29-1 and TRBJ2-1; 9 bases are shared with TRBD2. In germline, CDR1 is SQVTM, CDR2 ANQGSEA. There are 12 residues in the CDR3. Trimming cost V 6 bases and J 10 bases; bases outside gene matches: 7. This CDR3 reads CSVAGTSYEQFF. In nucleotides, the CDR3 is TGCAGCGTCGCCGGGACTAGCTACGAGCAGTTCTTC.

At least ten counts were recorded for this clonotype. CDR3 in amino acids: CATKPEGNEQFF. CDR3 in DNA: TGTGCCACTAAACCGGAGGGCAATGAGCAGTTCTTC. V and J are TRBV12-3 or TRBV12-4 and TRBJ2-1, with a tentative D call TRBD2 (6 bases). This CDR3 is built from 12 residues. Trimming removed 10 bases from V and 6 bases from J, with 13 bases in between.

There are many counts of this clonotype. CDR3 bases: TGCAGTGCTAGGCTCACAGGGGGCAACGAGCAGTACTTC. Encoded protein: CSARLTGGNEQYF. The rearrangement joins TRBV20-1 to TRBJ2-7; TRBD1 agrees at 9 bases. This CDR3 has 13 amino acids. Per the germline V gene, CDR1 is DFQATT and CDR2 is SNEGSKA (reference sequence). V gave up 3 bases and J gave up 5 bases; unmatched junction bases: 5.

This chain connects TRBV20-1 to TRBJ1-1, with no clear D. This CDR3 is built from 15 residues. Trimming cost V 3 bases and J 2 bases, with 16 bases left between them. Germline CDR1 DFQATT, CDR2 SNEGSKA (reference sequence). The CDR3 region is CSASSLGTANTEAFF. The CDR3 coding sequence is TGCAGTGCTAGTAGTCTGGGAACAGCAAACACTGAAGCTTTCTTT.

At least ten counts were recorded for this clonotype. The rearrangement joins TRBV6-6 to TRBJ2-3, with TRBD1 matching over 8 bases. The CDR3 covers 16 residues. The germline V gene encodes CDR1 MNHNY and CDR2 SVGAGI (reference sequence). Unmatched junction bases numbered 9, after V lost 5 bases and J lost 2 bases. CDR3 DNA sequence: TGTGCCAGCAGTGGGGCGGACAGGGCCTACACAGATACGCAGTATTTT. This codes for CASSGADRAYTDTQYF.

This clonotype has more than one count but fewer than ten. The chain uses TRBV28 and TRBJ2-3; 8 nucleotides align to TRBD1. This CDR3 comprises 13 residues. J lost 14 bases, V lost 3 bases, and 10 bases had no gene match. Germline V gene sequence: CDR1 MDHEN, CDR2 SYDVKM. The CDR3 region is CASSLQGALELYF. The CDR3 DNA is TGTGCCAGCAGTTTGCAGGGGGCATTAGAGTTGTATTTT.

This clonotype was seen a few times. The J gene is TRBJ1-5, the V gene TRBV28, with 9 nucleotides matching TRBD1. Germline trimming cut 5 bases from V and 0 bases from J; bases unmatched to any gene: 2. Germline CDR1 is MDHEN and CDR2 is SYDVKM. The CDR3 runs 15 residues. CDR3 region: CASSDRGDSNQPQHF. CDR3 DNA sequence: TGTGCCAGCAGTGACAGGGGGGATAGCAATCAGCCCCAGCATTTT.

V and J are TRBV21-1 and TRBJ1-1. TRBV21-1 is reported as a pseudogene. The CDR3 runs to 20 residues. CDR3 residues: CASSKTPSGRGLGRNTEAFF. Here the CDR3 DNA reads TGTGCCAGCAGCAAAACTCCTTCCGGGAGGGGGCTCGGGCGGAACACTGAAGCTTTCTTT.

V usage is TRBV20-1 and J usage is TRBJ1-5; possibly TRBD1 for D (5 bases). The CDR3 length is 14 residues. V dropped 3 bases and J dropped 0 bases, with 9 bases sitting between them. Germline CDR1 and CDR2: DFQATT and SNEGSKA (reference sequence). This CDR3 is CSASRGYSNQPQHF. The CDR3, as DNA: TGCAGTGCTAGTCGGGGCTATAGCAATCAGCCCCAGCATTTT.

The sample holds many counts of this clonotype. This sequence joins TRBV20-1 and TRBJ2-1, with D hard to call. The length of the CDR3 is 13 residues. Per germline, CDR1 DFQATT and CDR2 SNEGSKA (reference sequence). Trimming pared 3 bases from V and 1 base from J, leaving 7 bases between. The CDR3 region is CSARGLSYNEQFF. The CDR3 coding sequence is TGCAGTGCTAGGGGCCTATCCTACAATGAGCAGTTCTTC.

This clonotype has a count of ten or more. The chain combines TRBV5-6 with TRBJ1-5; D unresolved. This CDR3 is 16 amino acids long. V lost 1 base, J lost 10 bases, and 21 bases lay in between. Germline CDR1 reads SGHDT; CDR2 reads YYEEEE. For the CDR3, the DNA is TGTGCCAGCAGCTTGCCTCCTTATACTCTTGGGGAACCCCAGCATTTT. Its translation: CASSLPPYTLGEPQHF.

The DNA of the CDR3 is TGCGCCAGCAGCTGGGGTGCGGCTACACACTCCTACGAGCAGTACTTC. It yields the protein CASSWGAATHSYEQYF. This chain uses TRBV5-1 with TRBJ2-7; D not resolved. Trimming left V 3 bases short and J 0 bases short, with 16 bases between. This CDR3 is built from 16 residues. In germline, CDR1 is SGHRS, CDR2 YFSETQ.

This clonotype has a count of ten or more. This chain links TRBV12-3 or TRBV12-4 with TRBJ2-7, with 10 bases matching TRBD2. The CDR3 runs to 15 residues. Trimming cost V 6 bases and J 9 bases; bases outside gene matches: 14. CDR3 sequence: CASSYLQREGLGQYF. The CDR3, as DNA: TGTGCCAGCAGCTATCTCCAGCGGGAGGGCCTGGGGCAGTACTTC.

This clonotype was observed a handful of times. The chain employs TRBV7-2 and TRBJ1-5; D is possibly TRBD1 (6 bases). Trimming took 3 bases from V and 1 from J, leaving 13 bases between them. CDR1 and CDR2 from the germline V gene are SGHTA and FQGNSA. The CDR3 has 16 amino acids. The CDR3 DNA reads TGTGCCAGCAGCTTGGGGGGGGGGCGGAGCAATCAGCCCCAGCATTTT. Translation: CASSLGGGRSNQPQHF.

The chain carries TRBV6-1 and TRBJ1-1; 9 nucleotides align to TRBD1. CDR1 is MNHNS and CDR2 is SASEGT in the germline V gene. V dropped 9 bases and J dropped 4; count of bases not matched to a gene: 3. This CDR3 region has 12 residues. The CDR3 DNA follows: TGTGCCAGTCGGACAGGGGTCACTGAAGCTTTCTTT. This codes for CASRTGVTEAFF.

This chain connects TRBV28 to TRBJ2-1; D unresolved. The CDR3 has 16 residues. Per germline, CDR1 MDHEN and CDR2 SYDVKM. The germline V and J ends were trimmed by 3 bases and 0 bases, with 12 bases remaining between them. The CDR3 DNA sequence: TGTGCCAGCAGTTTTTTACAGCCAGGCTCCTACAATGAGCAGTTCTTC. This gives the protein CASSFLQPGSYNEQFF.

This clonotype was counted at least ten times. This chain links TRBV4-1 with TRBJ1-5, with 8 positions matching TRBD1. Germline loops: CDR1 MGHRA, CDR2 YSYEKL. V was clipped by 1 base and J by 6 bases; unmatched bases: 5. CDR3 length equals 15 residues. The CDR3 is CASSQGAGGGQPQHF. The CDR3 nucleotides are TGCGCCAGCAGCCAAGGAGCAGGGGGCGGTCAGCCCCAGCATTTT.

The table lists this clonotype with many counts. V usage is TRBV28 and J usage is TRBJ2-7, with 8 bases that match TRBD2. CDR1 MDHEN and CDR2 SYDVKM come from the germline V gene. Trimming at V came to 5 bases and at J to 3 bases, leaving 9 bases not matched to a gene. The CDR3 is 15 residues long. The CDR3 sequence: CASSQTSGPFYEQYF. CDR3 DNA sequence: TGTGCCAGCAGTCAAACTAGCGGACCCTTCTACGAGCAGTACTTC.

This clonotype appeared many times. V gene TRBV20-1 combines with J gene TRBJ1-5, with unresolved D. This CDR3 region has 14 residues. V was pared by 1 base and J by 1 base, with 8 bases between. CDR1 is DFQATT and CDR2 is SNEGSKA in the germline V gene (reference sequence). The CDR3 nucleotides read TGCAGTGCTAGAGGGGGAACCAGCAATCAGCCCCAGCATTTT. Its translation: CSARGGTSNQPQHF.

The rearrangement links TRBV7-2 to TRBJ2-3, with no clear D. CDR3 length: 15 residues. Per the germline V gene, CDR1 is SGHTA and CDR2 is FQGNSA. V was shortened by 4 bases and J by 0 bases, with 11 bases between the two germline ends. The CDR3 loop reads CASSSGWASTDTQYF. DNA of the CDR3: TGTGCCAGCAGCTCCGGATGGGCTAGCACAGATACGCAGTATTTT.